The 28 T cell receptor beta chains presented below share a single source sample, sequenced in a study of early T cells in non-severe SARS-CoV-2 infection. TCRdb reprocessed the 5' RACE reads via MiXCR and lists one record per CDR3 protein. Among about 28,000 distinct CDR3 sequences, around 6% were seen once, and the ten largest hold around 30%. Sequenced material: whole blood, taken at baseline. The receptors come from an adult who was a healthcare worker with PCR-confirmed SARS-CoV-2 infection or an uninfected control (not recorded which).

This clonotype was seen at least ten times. CDR3 sequence reads: CASRTAYSSYNEQFF. Here the CDR3 DNA reads TGTGCCAGCAGGACAGCTTACAGCTCCTACAATGAGCAGTTCTTC. The chain recombines TRBV6-2 or TRBV6-3 with TRBJ2-1, with a possible D match to TRBD1 (5 bases). V was pared by 6 bases and J by 0 bases, with 12 bases between. There are 15 residues in the CDR3. The germline V gene encodes CDR1 MNHEY and CDR2 SVGEGT.

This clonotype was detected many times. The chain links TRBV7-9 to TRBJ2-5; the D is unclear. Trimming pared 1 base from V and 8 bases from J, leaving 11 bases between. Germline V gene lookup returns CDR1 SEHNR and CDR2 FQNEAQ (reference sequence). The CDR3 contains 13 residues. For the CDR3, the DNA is TGTGCCAGCAGCTTAGGACTCCGAGAAACCCAGTACTTC. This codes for CASSLGLRETQYF.

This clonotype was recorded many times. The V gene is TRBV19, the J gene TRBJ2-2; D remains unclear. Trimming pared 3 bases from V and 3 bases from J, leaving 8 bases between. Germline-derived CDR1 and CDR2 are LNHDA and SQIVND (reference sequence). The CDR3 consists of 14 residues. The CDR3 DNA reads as TGTGCCAGTAGTATGTTCCCCCACACCGGGGAGCTGTTTTTT. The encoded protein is CASSMFPHTGELFF.

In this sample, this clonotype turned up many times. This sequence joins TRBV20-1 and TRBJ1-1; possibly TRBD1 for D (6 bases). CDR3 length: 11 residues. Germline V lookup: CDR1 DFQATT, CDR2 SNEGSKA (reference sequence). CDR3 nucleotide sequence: TGCAACCCGGACAGAAACACTGAAGCTTTCTTT. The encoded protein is CNPDRNTEAFF.

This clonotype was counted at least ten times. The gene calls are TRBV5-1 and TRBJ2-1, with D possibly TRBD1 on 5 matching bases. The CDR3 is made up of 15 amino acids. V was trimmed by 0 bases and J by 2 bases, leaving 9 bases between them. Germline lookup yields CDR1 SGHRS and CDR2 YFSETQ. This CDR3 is CASSLEGAPYNEQFF. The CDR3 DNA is TGCGCCAGCAGCTTGGAAGGGGCTCCCTACAATGAGCAGTTCTTC. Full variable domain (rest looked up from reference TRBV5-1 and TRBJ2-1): KAGVTQTPRYLIKTRGQQVTLSCSPISGHRSVSWYQQTPGQGLQFLFEYFSETQRNKGNFPGRFSGRQFSNSRSEMNVSTLELGDSALYLCASSLEGAPYNEQFFGPGTRLTVL.

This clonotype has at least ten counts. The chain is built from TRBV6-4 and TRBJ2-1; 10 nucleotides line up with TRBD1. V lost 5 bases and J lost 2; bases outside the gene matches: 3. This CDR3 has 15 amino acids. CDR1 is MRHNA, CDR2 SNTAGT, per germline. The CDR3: CASSPGQGTYNEQFF. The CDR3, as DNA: TGTGCCAGCAGTCCGGGACAGGGGACCTACAATGAGCAGTTCTTC.

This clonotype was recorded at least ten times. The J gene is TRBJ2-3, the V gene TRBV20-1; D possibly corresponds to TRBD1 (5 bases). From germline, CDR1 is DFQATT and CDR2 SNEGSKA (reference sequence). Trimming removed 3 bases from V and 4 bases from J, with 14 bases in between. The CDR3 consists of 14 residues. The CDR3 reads CSARDDRRSDTQYF. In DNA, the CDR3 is TGCAGTGCTAGGGACGACAGAAGATCAGATACGCAGTATTTT.

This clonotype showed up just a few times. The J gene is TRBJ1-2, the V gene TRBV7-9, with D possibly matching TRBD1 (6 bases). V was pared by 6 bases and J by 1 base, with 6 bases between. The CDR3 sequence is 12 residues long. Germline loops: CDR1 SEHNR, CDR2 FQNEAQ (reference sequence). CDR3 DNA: TGTGCCAGCAGGGACAGTAACTATGGCTACACCTTC. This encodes CASRDSNYGYTF.

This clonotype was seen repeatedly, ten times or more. The CDR3 nucleotides are TGTGCCAGCAGCGGGACTAGCGGGGGGGCGGTGCAGTACTTC. This gives the protein CASSGTSGGAVQYF. This chain joins TRBV9 and TRBJ2-7, with TRBD2 matching 15 bases. The CDR3 length is 14 residues. V was clipped by 3 bases and J by 9 bases; unmatched bases: 4. Per the germline V gene, CDR1 is SGDLS and CDR2 is YYNGEE.

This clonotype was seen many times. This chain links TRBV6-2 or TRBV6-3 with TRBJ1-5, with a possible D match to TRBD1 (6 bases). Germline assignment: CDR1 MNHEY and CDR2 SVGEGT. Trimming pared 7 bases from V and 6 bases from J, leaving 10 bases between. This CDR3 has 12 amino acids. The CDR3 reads CASNRVGQPQHF. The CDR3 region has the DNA TGTGCCAGCAACAGGGTGGGTCAGCCCCAGCATTTT.

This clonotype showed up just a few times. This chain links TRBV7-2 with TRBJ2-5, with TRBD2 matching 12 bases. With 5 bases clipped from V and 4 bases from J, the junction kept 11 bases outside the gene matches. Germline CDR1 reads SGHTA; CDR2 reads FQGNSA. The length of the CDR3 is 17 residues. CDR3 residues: CASSLSSGGAGRETQYF. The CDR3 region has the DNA TGTGCCAGCAGCCTCTCTAGCGGGGGGGCCGGGAGAGAGACCCAGTACTTC.

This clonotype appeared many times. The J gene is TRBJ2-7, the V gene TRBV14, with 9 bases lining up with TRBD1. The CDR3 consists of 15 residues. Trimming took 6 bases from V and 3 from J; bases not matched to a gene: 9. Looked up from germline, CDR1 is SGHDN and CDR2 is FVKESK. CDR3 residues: CASSKEGQGYYEQYF. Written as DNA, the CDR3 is TGTGCCAGCAGTAAAGAAGGACAGGGGTACTACGAGCAGTACTTC.

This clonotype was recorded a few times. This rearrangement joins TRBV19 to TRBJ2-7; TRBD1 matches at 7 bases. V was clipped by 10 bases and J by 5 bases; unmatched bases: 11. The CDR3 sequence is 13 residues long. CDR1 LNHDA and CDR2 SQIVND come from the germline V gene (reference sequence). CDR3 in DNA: TGTGCCACGCAATCGGACAGGACCGACGAGCAGTACTTC. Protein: CATQSDRTDEQYF. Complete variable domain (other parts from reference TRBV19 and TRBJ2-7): DGGITQSPKYLFRKEGQNVTLSCEQNLNHDAMYWYRQDPGQGLRLIYYSQIVNDFQKGDIAEGYSVSREKKESFPLTVTSAQKNPTAFYLCATQSDRTDEQYFGPGTRLTVT.

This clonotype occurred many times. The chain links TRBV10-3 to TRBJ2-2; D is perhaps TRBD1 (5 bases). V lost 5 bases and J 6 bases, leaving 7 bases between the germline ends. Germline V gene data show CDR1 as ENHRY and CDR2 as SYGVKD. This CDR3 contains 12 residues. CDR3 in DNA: TGTGCCATCAGTAACAGGCCCGGGGAGCTGTTTTTT. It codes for CAISNRPGELFF.

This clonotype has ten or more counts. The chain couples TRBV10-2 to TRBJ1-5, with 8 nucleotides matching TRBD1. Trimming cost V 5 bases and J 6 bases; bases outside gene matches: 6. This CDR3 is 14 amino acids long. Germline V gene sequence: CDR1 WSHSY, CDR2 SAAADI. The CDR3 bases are TGCGCCAGCAGTTACGGACAGGGAGGTCAGCCCCAGCATTTT. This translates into CASSYGQGGQPQHF.

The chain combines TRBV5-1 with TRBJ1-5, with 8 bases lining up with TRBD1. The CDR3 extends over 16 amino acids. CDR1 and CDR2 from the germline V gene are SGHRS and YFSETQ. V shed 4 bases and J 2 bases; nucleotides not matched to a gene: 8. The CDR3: CASSPGAGGGNQPQHF. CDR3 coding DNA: TGCGCCAGCAGCCCCGGGGCAGGGGGCGGCAATCAGCCCCAGCATTTT.

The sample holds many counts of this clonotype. The CDR3 DNA is TGTGCCACCAGCAGAGATGTCGCGGGGAACACTGAAGCTTTCTTT. Translating it yields CATSRDVAGNTEAFF. The rearrangement links TRBV15 to TRBJ1-1; D call uncertain. CDR3 size: 15 residues. Trimming shortened V by 0 bases and J by 1 base, and 9 bases separated the two germline ends. CDR1 and CDR2 from the germline V gene are LNHNV and YYDKDF (reference sequence).

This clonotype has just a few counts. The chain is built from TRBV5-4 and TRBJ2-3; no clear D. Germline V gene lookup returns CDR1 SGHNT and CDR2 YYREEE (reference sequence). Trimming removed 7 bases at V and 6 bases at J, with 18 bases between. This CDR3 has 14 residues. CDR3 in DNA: TGTGCCAGCGCAGTTACTACTATTGAGGATACGCAGTATTTT. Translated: CASAVTTIEDTQYF.

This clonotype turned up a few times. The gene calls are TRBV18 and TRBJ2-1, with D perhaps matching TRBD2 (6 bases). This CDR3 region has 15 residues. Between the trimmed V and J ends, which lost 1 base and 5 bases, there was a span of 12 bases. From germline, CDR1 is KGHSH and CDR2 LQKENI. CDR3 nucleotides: TGTGCCAGCTCACCACTAACTAGCATCCACAATGAGCAGTTCTTC. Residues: CASSPLTSIHNEQFF.

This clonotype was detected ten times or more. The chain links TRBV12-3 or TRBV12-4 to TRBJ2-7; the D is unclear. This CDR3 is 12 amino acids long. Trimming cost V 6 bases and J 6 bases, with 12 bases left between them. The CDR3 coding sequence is TGTGCCAGCAGCCGCCCAGGTGGCGAGCAGTACTTC. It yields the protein CASSRPGGEQYF.

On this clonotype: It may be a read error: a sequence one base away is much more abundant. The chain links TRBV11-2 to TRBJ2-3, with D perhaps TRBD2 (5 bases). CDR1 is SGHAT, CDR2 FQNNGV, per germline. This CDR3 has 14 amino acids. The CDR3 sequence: CTSGALDPADTQYF. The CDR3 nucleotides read TGTACCAGCGGCGCCCTAGACCCCGCGGATACGCAGTATTTT.

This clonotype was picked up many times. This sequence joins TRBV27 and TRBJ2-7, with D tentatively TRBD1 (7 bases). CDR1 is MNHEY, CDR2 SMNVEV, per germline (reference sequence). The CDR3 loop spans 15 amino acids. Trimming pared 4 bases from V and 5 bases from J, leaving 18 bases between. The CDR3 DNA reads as TGTGCCAGCAGTTATTTGGCAGGGGGGAACGACGAGCAGTACTTC. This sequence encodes CASSYLAGGNDEQYF.

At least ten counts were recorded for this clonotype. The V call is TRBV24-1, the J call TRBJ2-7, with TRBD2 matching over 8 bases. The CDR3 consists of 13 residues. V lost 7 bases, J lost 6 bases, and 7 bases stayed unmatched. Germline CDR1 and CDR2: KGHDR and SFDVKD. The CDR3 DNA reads TGTGCCACCAGCCGCGGGGGGCTTTCCGAGCAGTACTTC. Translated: CATSRGGLSEQYF.

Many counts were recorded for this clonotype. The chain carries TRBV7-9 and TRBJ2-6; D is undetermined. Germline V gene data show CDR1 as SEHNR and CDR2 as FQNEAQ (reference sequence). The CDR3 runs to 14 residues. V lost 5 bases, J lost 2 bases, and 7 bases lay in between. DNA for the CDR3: TGTGCCAGCAGCGTCCCAACTGGGGCCAACGTCCTGACTTTC. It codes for CASSVPTGANVLTF.

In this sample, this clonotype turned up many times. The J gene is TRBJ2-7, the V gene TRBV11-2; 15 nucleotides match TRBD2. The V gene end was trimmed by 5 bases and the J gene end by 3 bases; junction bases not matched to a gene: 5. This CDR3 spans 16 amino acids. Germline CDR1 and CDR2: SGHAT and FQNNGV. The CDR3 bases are TGTGCCAGCAGCCAGGGACTAGCGGGAGGTTTCTACGAGCAGTACTTC. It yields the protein CASSQGLAGGFYEQYF.

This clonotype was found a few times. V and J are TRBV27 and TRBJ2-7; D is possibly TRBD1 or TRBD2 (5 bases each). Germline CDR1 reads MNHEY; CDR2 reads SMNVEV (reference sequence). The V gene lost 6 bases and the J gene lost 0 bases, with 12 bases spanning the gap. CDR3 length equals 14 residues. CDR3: CASRPRDPSYEQYF. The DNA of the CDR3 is TGTGCCAGCAGGCCCCGGGACCCCTCCTACGAGCAGTACTTC.

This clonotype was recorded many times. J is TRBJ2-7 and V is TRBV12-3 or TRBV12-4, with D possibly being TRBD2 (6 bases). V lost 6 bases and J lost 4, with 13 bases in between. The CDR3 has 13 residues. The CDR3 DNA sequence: TGTGCCAGCAGCCGAACGGGGGAATACGAGCAGTACTTC. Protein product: CASSRTGEYEQYF.

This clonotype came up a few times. CDR3 region: CASSLVRVEQYF. CDR3 in DNA: TGTGCCAGCAGCTTAGTGAGGGTTGAGCAGTACTTC. The genes are TRBV7-2 and TRBJ2-7, with TRBD2 as a possible D gene (5 bases). V lost 1 base, J lost 7 bases, and 8 bases lay in between. The CDR3 has 12 residues. Germline-derived CDR1 and CDR2 are SGHTA and FQGNSA.